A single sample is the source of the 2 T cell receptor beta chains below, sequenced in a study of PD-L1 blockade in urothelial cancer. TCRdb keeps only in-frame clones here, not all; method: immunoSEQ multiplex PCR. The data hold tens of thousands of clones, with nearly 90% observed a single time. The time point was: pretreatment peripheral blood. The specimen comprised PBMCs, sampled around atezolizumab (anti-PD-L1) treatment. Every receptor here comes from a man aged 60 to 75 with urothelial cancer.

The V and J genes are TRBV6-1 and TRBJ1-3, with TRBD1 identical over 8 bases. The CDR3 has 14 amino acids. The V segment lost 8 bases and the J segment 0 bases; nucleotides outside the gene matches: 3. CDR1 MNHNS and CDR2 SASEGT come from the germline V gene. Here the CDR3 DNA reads TGTGCCAGCGACAGGGGCAACTCTGGAAACACCATATATTTT. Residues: CASDRGNSGNTIYF.

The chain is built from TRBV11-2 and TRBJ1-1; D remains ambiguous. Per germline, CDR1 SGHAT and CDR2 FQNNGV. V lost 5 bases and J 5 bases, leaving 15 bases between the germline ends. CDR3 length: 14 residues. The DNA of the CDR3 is TGTGCCAGCAGCCCGCGCCGAGGTTCGACTGAAGCTTTCTTT. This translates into CASSPRRGSTEAFF.